These T cell receptor beta chains were read from a single sample in a study of shared clonotypes between healthy human individuals. TCRdb's table, derived via immunoSEQ multiplex PCR, lists solely in-frame clones and lacks some. This table has approximately 1,500,000 clones, 95% to 99% appearing once. Sample: naive CD4+ T cells sorted from blood. These receptors originate from a man younger than 45 in good health. Both conserved end residues are part of each CDR3. D genes are given only for firm matches. Clone size is shown for a subset of rows, as once, few, many or a class of expanded clone.

j_call: TRBJ2-7
v_call: TRBV29-1
d_call: TRBD2
clone_size: few
cdr3_aa: CSALGGAGLGYEQYF
cdr3_nt: TGCAGCGCCCTAGGCGGGGCAGGACTAGGGTACGAGCAGTACTTC

j_call: TRBJ2-1
v_call: TRBV5-1
d_call: .
clone_size: .
cdr3_aa: CASSSPRISSNEQFF
cdr3_nt: TGCGCCAGCAGCTCGCCGAGGATTTCCTCAAATGAGCAGTTCTTC

j_call: TRBJ2-1
v_call: TRBV2
d_call: TRBD2
clone_size: .
cdr3_aa: CATSPSGPAYNEQFF
cdr3_nt: TGTGCCACCTCTCCTAGCGGCCCTGCCTACAATGAGCAGTTCTTC

j_call: TRBJ2-1
v_call: TRBV6-1
d_call: TRBD2
clone_size: .
cdr3_aa: CASSGLAGRSSYNEQFF
cdr3_nt: TGTGCCAGCAGTGGGTTAGCGGGCAGAAGCTCCTACAATGAGCAGTTCTTC

j_call: TRBJ1-5
v_call: TRBV28
d_call: .
clone_size: .
cdr3_aa: CASSRKQPQHF
cdr3_nt: TGTGCCAGCAGTCGCAAGCAGCCCCAGCATTTT

j_call: TRBJ2-1
v_call: TRBV4-1
d_call: TRBD2
clone_size: .
cdr3_aa: CASSQPGTRYNEQFF
cdr3_nt: TGCGCCAGCAGCCAACCCGGGACTAGGTACAATGAGCAGTTCTTC

j_call: TRBJ2-1
v_call: TRBV2
d_call: .
clone_size: .
cdr3_aa: CASKERSYNEQFF
cdr3_nt: TGTGCCAGCAAAGAGCGGAGCTACAATGAGCAGTTCTTC

j_call: TRBJ2-1
v_call: TRBV25-1
d_call: TRBD2
clone_size: once
cdr3_aa: CASSELVGRAISYNEQFF
cdr3_nt: TGTGCCAGCAGTGAATTAGTCGGGAGGGCGATCTCCTACAATGAGCAGTTCTTC

j_call: TRBJ2-7
v_call: TRBV4-3
d_call: .
clone_size: .
cdr3_aa: CASSQGVRTYEQYF
cdr3_nt: TGCGCCAGCAGCCAAGGCGTGAGAACCTACGAGCAGTACTTC

j_call: TRBJ2-6
v_call: TRBV11-3
d_call: TRBD1
clone_size: .
cdr3_aa: CASSSGQGAGANVLTF
cdr3_nt: TGTGCCAGCAGCTCGGGACAGGGTGCTGGGGCCAACGTCCTGACTTTC

j_call: TRBJ2-7
v_call: TRBV19
d_call: .
clone_size: .
cdr3_aa: CASSIEGTYEQYF
cdr3_nt: TGTGCCAGTAGTATTGAGGGAACCTACGAGCAGTACTTC

j_call: TRBJ2-7
v_call: TRBV6-1
d_call: .
clone_size: .
cdr3_aa: CASSEIWTSEQYF
cdr3_nt: TGTGCCAGCAGTGAAATCTGGACATCCGAGCAGTACTTC